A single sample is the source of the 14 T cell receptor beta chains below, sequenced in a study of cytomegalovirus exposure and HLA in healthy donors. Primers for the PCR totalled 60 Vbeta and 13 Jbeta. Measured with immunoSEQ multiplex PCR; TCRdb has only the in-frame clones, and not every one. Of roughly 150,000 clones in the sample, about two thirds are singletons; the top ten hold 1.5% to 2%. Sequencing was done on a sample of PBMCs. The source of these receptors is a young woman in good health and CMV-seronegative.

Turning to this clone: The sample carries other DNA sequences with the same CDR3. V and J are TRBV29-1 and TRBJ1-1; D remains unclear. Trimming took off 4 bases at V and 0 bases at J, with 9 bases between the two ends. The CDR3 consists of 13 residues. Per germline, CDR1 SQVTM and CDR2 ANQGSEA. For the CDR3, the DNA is TGCAGCGTTGGTGGCAGGATGAACACTGAAGCTTTCTTT. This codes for CSVGGRMNTEAFF.

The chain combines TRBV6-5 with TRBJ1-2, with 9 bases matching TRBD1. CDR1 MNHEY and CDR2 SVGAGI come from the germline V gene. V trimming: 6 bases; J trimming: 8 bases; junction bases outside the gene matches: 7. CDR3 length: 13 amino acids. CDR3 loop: CASSPQGAQGYTF. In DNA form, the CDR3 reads TGTGCCAGCAGCCCACAGGGGGCGCAGGGCTACACCTTC.

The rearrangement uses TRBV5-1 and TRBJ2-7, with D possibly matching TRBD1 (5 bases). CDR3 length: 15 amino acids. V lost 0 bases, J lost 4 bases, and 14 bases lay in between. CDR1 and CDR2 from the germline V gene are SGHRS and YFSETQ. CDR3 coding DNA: TGCGCCAGCAGCTTGGCCGTTGGGGCACAGTACGAGCAGTACTTC. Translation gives CASSLAVGAQYEQYF.

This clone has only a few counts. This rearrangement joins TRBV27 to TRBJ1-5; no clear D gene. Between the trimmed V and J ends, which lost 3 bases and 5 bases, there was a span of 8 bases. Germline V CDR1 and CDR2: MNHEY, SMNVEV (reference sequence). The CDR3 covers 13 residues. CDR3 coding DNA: TGTGCCAGCAGTTTTCAGCGCGATCAGCCCCAGCATTTT. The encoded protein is CASSFQRDQPQHF.

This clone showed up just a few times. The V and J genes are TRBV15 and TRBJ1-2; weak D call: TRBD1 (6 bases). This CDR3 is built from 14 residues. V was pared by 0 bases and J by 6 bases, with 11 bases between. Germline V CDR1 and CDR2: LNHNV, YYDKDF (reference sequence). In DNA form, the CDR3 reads TGTGCCACCAGCAGAGATAGAGGGGGGGATGGCTACACCTTC. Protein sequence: CATSRDRGGDGYTF.

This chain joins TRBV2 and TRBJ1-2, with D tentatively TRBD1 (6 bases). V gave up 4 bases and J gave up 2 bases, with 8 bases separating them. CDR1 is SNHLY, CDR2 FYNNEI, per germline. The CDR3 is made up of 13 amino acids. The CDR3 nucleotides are TGTGCCAGCAGTGCGGACAGAAACTATGGCTACACCTTC. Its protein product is CASSADRNYGYTF.

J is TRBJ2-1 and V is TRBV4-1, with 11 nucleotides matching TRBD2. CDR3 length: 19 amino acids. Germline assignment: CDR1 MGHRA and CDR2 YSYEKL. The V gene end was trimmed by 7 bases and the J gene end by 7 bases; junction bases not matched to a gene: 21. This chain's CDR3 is CASTQREIAGGRAQNEQFF. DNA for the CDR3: TGCGCCAGCACGCAGCGGGAGATAGCGGGGGGGCGAGCCCAAAATGAGCAGTTCTTC.

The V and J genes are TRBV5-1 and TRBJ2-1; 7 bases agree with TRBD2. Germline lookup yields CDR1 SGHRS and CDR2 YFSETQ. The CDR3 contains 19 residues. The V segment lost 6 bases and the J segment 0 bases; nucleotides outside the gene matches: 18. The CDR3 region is CASTRTGGRDKSSYNEQFF. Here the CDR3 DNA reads TGCGCCAGCACCCGGACGGGGGGACGAGATAAAAGCTCCTACAATGAGCAGTTCTTC.

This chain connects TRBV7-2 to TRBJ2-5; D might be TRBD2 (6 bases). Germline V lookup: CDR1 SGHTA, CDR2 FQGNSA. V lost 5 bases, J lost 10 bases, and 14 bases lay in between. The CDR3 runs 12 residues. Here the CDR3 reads CASSLQEGIQYF. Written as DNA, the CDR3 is TGTGCCAGCAGCCTCCAGGAGGGGATCCAGTACTTC.

Here the CDR3 DNA reads TGTGCCAGCTCTCTCGCCGGGACAGGGGTTGTGAATGAGCAGTTCTTC. This gives the protein CASSLAGTGVVNEQFF. The chain employs TRBV18 and TRBJ2-1, with 10 bases identical to TRBD1. The V segment lost 6 bases and the J segment 7 bases; nucleotides outside the gene matches: 12. Germline-derived CDR1 and CDR2 are KGHSH and LQKENI. The CDR3 is 16 residues long. The full variable domain, its missing parts supplied by reference TRBV18 and TRBJ2-1, is NAGVMQNPRHLVRRRGQEARLRCSPMKGHSHVYWYRQLPEEGLKFMVYLQKENIIDESGMPKERFSAEFPKEGPSILRIQQVVRGDSAAYFCASSLAGTGVVNEQFFGPGTRLTVL.

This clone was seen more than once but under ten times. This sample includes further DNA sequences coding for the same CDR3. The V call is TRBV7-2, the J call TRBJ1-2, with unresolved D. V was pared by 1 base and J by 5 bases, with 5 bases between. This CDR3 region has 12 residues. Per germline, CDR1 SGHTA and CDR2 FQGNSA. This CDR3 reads CASSLGGYGYTF. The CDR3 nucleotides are TGTGCCAGCAGCTTAGGCGGATATGGCTACACCTTC. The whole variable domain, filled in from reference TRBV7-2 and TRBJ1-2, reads GAGVSQSPSNKVTEKGKDVELRCDPISGHTALYWYRQSLGQGLEFLIYFQGNSAPDKSGLPSDRFSAERTGGSVSTLTIQRTQQEDSAVYLCASSLGGYGYTFGSGTRLTVV.

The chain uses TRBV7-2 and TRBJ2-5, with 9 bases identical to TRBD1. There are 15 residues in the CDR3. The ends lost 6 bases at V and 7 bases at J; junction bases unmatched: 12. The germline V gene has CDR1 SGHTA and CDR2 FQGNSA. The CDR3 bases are TGTGCCAGCAGACCCCAAGTGGACAGGGGAGGGACCCAGTACTTC. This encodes CASRPQVDRGGTQYF.

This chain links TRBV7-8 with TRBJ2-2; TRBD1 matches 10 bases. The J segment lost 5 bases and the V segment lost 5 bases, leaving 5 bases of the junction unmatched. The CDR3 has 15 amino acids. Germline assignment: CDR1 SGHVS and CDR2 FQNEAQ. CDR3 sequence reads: CASSRGQGGTGELFF. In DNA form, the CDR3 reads TGTGCCAGCAGCCGAGGACAGGGGGGAACCGGGGAGCTGTTTTTT.

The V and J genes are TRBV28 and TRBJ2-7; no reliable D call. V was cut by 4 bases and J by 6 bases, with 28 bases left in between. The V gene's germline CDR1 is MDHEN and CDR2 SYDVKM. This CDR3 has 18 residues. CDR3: CASSSPPGYSVSPCEQYF. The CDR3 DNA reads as TGTGCCAGCAGTTCCCCCCCCGGGTACTCGGTATCCCCATGCGAGCAGTACTTC.